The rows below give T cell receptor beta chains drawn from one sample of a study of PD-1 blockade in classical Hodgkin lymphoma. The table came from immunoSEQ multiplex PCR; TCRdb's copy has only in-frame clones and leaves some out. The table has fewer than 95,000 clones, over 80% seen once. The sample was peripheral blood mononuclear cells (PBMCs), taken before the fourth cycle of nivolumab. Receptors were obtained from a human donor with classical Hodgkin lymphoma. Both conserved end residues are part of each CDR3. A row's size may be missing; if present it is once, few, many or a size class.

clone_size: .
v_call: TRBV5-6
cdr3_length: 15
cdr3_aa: CASSLAGTLNQPQHF

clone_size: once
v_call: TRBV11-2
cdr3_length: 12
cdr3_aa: CASSPSVYEQYF

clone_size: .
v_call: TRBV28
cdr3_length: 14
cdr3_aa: CASSWGGANYGYTF

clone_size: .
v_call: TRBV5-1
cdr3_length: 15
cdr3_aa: CASSRQGARQETQYF

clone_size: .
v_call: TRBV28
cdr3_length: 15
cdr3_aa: CASSPRSGDTGELFF

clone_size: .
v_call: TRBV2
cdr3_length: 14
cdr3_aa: CASSENTDNQPQHF

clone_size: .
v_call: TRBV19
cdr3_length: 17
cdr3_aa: CASSTRRTSGIYNEQFF

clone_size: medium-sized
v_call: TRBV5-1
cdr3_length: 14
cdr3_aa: CASHIDSSYNEQFF

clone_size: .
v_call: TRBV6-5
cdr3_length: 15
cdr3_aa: CASSPRAVGRQPQHF

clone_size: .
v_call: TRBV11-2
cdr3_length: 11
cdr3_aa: CASSFASGKFF

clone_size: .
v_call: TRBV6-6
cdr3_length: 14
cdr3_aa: CASSQAVEGTEAFF

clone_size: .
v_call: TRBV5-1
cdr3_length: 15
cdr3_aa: CASSLKGSSTDTQYF

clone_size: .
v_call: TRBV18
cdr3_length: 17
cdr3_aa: CASSPFGLRATNEKLFF

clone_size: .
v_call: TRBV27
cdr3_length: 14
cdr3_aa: CASSLSQSAGSRYF

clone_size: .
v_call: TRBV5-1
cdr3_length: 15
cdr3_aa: CASSPTSGPWDEQFF

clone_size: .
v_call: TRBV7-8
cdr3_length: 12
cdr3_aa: CASSLGVDSCTF

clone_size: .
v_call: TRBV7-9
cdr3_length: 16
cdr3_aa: CASSLGRMGERTEAFF

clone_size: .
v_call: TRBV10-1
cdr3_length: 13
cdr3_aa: CASRRDLEETQYF

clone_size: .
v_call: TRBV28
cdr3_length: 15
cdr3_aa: CASSLAGYDRNTIYF

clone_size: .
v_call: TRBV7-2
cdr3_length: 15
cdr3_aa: CASSLSSFSYNEQFF

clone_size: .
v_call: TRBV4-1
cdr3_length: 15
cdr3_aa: CASSQGGTSNYEQYF

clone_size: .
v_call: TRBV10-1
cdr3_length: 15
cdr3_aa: CASSDPATGTTEAFF

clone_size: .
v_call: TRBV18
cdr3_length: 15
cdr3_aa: CASSPPLGQGQTQYF

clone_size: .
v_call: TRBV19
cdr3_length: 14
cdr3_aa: CASSIKRVNYGYTF

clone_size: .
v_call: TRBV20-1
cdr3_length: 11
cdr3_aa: CSLRAGDTQYF

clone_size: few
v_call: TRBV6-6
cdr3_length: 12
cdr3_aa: CASSYEARGYTF

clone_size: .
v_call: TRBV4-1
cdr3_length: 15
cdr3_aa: CASSQPRRVDYGYTF

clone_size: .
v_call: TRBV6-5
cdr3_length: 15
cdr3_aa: CASSYRTSERNEQFF

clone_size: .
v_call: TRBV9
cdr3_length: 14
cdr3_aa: CASSVQGWGEKLFF

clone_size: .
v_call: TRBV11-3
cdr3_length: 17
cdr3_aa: CASSFGLAGSGTGELFF

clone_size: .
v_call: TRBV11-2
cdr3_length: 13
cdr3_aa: CASTHRRGYEQYF

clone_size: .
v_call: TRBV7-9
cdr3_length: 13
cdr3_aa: CASSQAGFTEAFF

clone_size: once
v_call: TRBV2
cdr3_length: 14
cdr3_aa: CASSEGLAGYEQYF

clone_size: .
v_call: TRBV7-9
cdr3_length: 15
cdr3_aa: CASGSTTGTYNEQFF

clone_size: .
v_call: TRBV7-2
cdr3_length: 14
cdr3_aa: CASSLGPGGTEAFF

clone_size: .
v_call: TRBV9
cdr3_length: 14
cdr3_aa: CASSVASGDNEQFF

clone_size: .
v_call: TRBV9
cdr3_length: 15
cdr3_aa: CASSVGGRDPDTQYF

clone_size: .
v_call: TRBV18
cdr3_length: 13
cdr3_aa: CASSRDSTYEQYF

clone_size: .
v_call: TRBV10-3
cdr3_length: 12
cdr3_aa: CATRSETGELFF

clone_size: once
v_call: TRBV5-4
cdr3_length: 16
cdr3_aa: CASQDYRGQANTEAFF

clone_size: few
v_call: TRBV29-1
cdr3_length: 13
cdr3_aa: CSASEFANYGYTF

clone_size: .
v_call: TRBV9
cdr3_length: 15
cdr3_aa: CASSVRLAVYNEQFF

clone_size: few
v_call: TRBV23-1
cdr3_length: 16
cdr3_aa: CASSPPGPSGANVLTF

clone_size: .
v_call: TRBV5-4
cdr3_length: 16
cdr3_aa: CASSLAPSGQYNEQFF

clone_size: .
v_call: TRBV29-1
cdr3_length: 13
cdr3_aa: CSVGVRVGGEQFF

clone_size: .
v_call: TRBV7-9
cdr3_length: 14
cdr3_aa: CASSSGQGPYGYTF

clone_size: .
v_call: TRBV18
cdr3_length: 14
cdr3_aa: CASSPSKGADEQYF

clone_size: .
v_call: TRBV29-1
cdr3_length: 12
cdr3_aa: CSVGANNEKLFF

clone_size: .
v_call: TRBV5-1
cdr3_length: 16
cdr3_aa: CASSLGTSGRVDTQYF

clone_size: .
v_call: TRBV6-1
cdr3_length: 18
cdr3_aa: CASSEPFGRTAGNSPLHF

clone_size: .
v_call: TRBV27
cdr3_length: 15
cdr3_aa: CASSLMASSTDTQYF

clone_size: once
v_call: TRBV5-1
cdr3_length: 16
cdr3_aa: CASSLLLAGETDTQYF

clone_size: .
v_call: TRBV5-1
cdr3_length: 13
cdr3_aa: CASSLELSYEQYF

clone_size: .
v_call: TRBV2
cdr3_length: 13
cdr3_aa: CASSGQGFFAQYF